The 26 T cell receptor beta chains below all came from one sample that was sequenced in a study of blood T cell repertoires in COVID-19. This table comes from immunoSEQ multiplex PCR, and its TCRdb copy is limited to in-frame clones, with some not included. The sample includes about 88,000 clones, around 88% of them seen just once. Sequencing used peripheral blood. The receptor set was obtained from a woman aged 60-70 years with COVID-19, enrolled during active disease.

V and J are TRBV5-8 and TRBJ2-5; D is uncertain. This CDR3 is 16 amino acids long. Germline V gene lookup returns CDR1 SGHTS and CDR2 YDEGEE. V lost 1 base and J 4 bases, leaving 17 bases between the germline ends. CDR3 DNA sequence: TGTGCCAGCAGCTTGTTGCGCGGAGCCCGCATAGAGACCCAGTACTTC. As protein: CASSLLRGARIETQYF.

The J gene is TRBJ1-4, the V gene TRBV14; D is uncertain. This CDR3 region has 14 residues. V lost 2 bases, J lost 6 bases, and 10 bases lay in between. Looked up from germline, CDR1 is SGHDN and CDR2 is FVKESK. CDR3 residues: CASSQSSRYEKLFF. The DNA for the CDR3 is TGTGCCAGCAGCCAATCCAGTCGATATGAAAAACTGTTTTTT.

The chain uses TRBV12-5 and TRBJ1-2, with a tentative D call TRBD1 (6 bases). From germline, CDR1 is LGHNT and CDR2 FRNRAP. Trimming stripped 1 base from V and 7 bases from J, with 10 bases between. The CDR3 totals 13 residues. CDR3 coding DNA: TGTGCTAGTGGTTTGGAAGGGGGTGGTGGCTACACCTTC. As protein: CASGLEGGGGYTF.

The genes are TRBV6-4 and TRBJ2-2; TRBD1 matches 7 bases. The trim removed 6 bases at V and 6 bases at J, leaving 4 bases unmatched. This CDR3 spans 13 amino acids. Germline-derived CDR1 and CDR2 are MRHNA and SNTAGT. The CDR3 protein is CASSEDRSGELFF. The CDR3, as DNA: TGTGCCAGCAGCGAGGACAGGTCCGGGGAGCTGTTTTTT.

The genes are TRBV21-1 and TRBJ1-2. TRBV21-1 constitutes a pseudogene. The CDR3 loop spans 14 amino acids. The chain's CDR3 is CASSKGGTPYGYTF. In nucleotides, the CDR3 is TGTGCCAGCAGCAAGGGGGGGACCCCCTATGGCTACACCTTC.

This clone was recorded a few times. The chain uses TRBV6-5 and TRBJ1-1; 9 nucleotides agree with TRBD1. Trimming cost V 4 bases and J 10 bases; bases outside gene matches: 10. In germline, CDR1 is MNHEY, CDR2 SVGAGI. The CDR3 extends over 14 amino acids. CDR3 residues: CASSSAQGARLAFF. The CDR3 nucleotides read TGTGCCAGCAGTTCCGCACAGGGGGCGCGTTTAGCTTTCTTT.

The J gene is TRBJ2-7, the V gene TRBV7-9; 9 bases are a match to TRBD2. This CDR3 spans 16 amino acids. V gave up 2 bases and J gave up 4 bases; unmatched junction bases: 9. In germline, CDR1 is SEHNR, CDR2 FQNEAQ (reference sequence). The CDR3 sequence: CASSLISGGVYYEQYF. In DNA, the CDR3 is TGTGCCAGCAGCTTAATTAGCGGGGGAGTCTATTACGAGCAGTACTTC.

The chain has TRBV7-2 and TRBJ2-1; D is unresolved. Looked up from germline, CDR1 is SGHTA and CDR2 is FQGNSA. V lost 5 bases, J lost 3 bases, and 5 bases lay in between. This CDR3 has 12 amino acids. Written as DNA, the CDR3 is TGTGCCAGCAGCGTCCTCTACAATGAGCAGTTCTTC. Translation: CASSVLYNEQFF.

This clone was seen a handful of times. The chain links TRBV9 to TRBJ2-2; 9 nucleotides line up with TRBD2. Trimming took 4 bases from V and 4 from J; bases not matched to a gene: 5. Germline V CDR1 and CDR2: SGDLS, YYNGEE. The length of the CDR3 is 15 residues. CDR3 sequence: CASSPGLAPTGELFF. In nucleotides, the CDR3 is TGTGCCAGCAGCCCTGGACTAGCGCCCACCGGGGAGCTGTTTTTT.

This clone was detected only a few times. The chain employs TRBV29-1 and TRBJ1-4; TRBD1 might be the D (6 bases). Germline assignment: CDR1 SQVTM and CDR2 ANQGSEA. Trimming took off 3 bases at V and 2 bases at J, with 7 bases between the two ends. The length of the CDR3 is 13 residues. The CDR3 region has the DNA TGCAGCGTTGAGCAGGGGACTAATGAAAAACTGTTTTTT. Translation: CSVEQGTNEKLFF.

This clone is a singleton in its sample. J is TRBJ1-2 and V is TRBV6-6; 8 positions agree with TRBD1. Trimming took 2 bases from V and 1 from J; bases not matched to a gene: 3. This CDR3 is 15 amino acids long. Germline V lookup: CDR1 MNHNY, CDR2 SVGAGI (reference sequence). The CDR3 nucleotides are TGTGCCAGCAGTTACATAGGACAGGGTAACTATGGCTACACCTTC. This sequence encodes CASSYIGQGNYGYTF.

This clone has a handful of counts. The genes are TRBV5-1 and TRBJ2-5, with a weak D call TRBD2 (7 bases). Between the trimmed V and J ends, which lost 5 bases and 2 bases, there was a span of 16 bases. The germline gives CDR1 SGHRS, CDR2 YFSETQ. This CDR3 is 15 amino acids long. The CDR3 DNA reads as TGCGCCAGCAGGATTCCCGGGGGGCGGCAAGAGACCCAGTACTTC. Its protein product is CASRIPGGRQETQYF.

In its sample, this clone was seen once. This chain joins TRBV19 and TRBJ2-2, with 10 positions matching TRBD2. The V gene's germline CDR1 is LNHDA and CDR2 SQIVND (reference sequence). Trimming at V came to 10 bases and at J to 7 bases, leaving 12 bases not matched to a gene. The CDR3 is made up of 15 amino acids. CDR3 nucleotide sequence: TGTGCCACAAGGGGGCTAGCGGGGGTTGGCGGGGAGCTGTTTTTT. Encoded protein: CATRGLAGVGGELFF.

CDR3 sequence (DNA): TGTGCCAGCAGCCTCGCTGGGGCCAACGTCCTGACTTTC. This codes for CASSLAGANVLTF. The V call is TRBV7-9, the J call TRBJ2-6; unclear D gene. The ends were cut back, 5 bases at V and 2 bases at J, with 4 bases in the middle. The germline V gene has CDR1 SEHNR and CDR2 FQNEAQ (reference sequence). The CDR3 spans 13 residues.

The CDR3 DNA reads TGTGCCAGCAGGCGGACAGCCAATGAGCAGTTCTTC. Translated, it gives CASRRTANEQFF. V usage is TRBV3-1 (or the pseudogene TRBV3-2) and J usage is TRBJ2-1, with TRBD1 as a possible D gene (6 bases). V was cut by 6 bases and J by 6 bases, with 9 bases left in between. The CDR3 runs to 12 residues. Germline values: CDR1 LGHDT, CDR2 YNNKEL (reference sequence).

The gene calls are TRBV4-1 and TRBJ1-4; a weak D match, TRBD1 (5 bases). CDR3 size: 20 residues. V was clipped by 0 bases and J by 2 bases, with 22 bases between them. Germline V gives CDR1 MGHRA, CDR2 YSYEKL. The CDR3 DNA sequence: TGCGCCAGCAGCCAAGATAGTTTAGGGCGCAGGGTAGGGACTAATGAAAAACTGTTTTTT. As protein: CASSQDSLGRRVGTNEKLFF.

The chain combines TRBV12-3 or TRBV12-4 with TRBJ2-1; 7 nucleotides agree with TRBD2. Trimming removed 8 bases from V and 6 bases from J; junction bases left unmatched: 7. The CDR3 sequence is 13 residues long. The CDR3 is CASGAGVFNEQFF. CDR3 sequence (DNA): TGTGCCAGCGGGGCGGGGGTTTTCAATGAGCAGTTCTTC.

The genes are TRBV3-1 (or the pseudogene TRBV3-2) and TRBJ2-7; TRBD2 aligns across 7 bases. The CDR3 contains 13 residues. V lost 4 bases, J lost 3 bases, and 3 bases stayed unmatched. Germline-derived CDR1 and CDR2 are LGHDT and YNNKEL (reference sequence). The CDR3 loop reads CASSLGLGYEQYF. CDR3 coding DNA: TGTGCCAGCAGCCTAGGACTAGGCTACGAGCAGTACTTC.

The chain employs TRBV29-1 and TRBJ2-1; 8 nucleotides align to TRBD2. The CDR3 loop spans 13 amino acids. V was pared by 3 bases and J by 4 bases, with 2 bases of the junction left unmatched. Per the germline V gene, CDR1 is SQVTM and CDR2 is ANQGSEA. The CDR3 protein is CSVDGGAYNEQFF. In DNA form, the CDR3 reads TGCAGCGTTGACGGGGGGGCATACAATGAGCAGTTCTTC.

This clone was seen a handful of times. The rearrangement links TRBV27 to TRBJ1-1; D might be TRBD1 (6 bases). V was clipped by 5 bases and J by 7 bases, with 20 bases between them. In germline, CDR1 is MNHEY, CDR2 SMNVEV (reference sequence). The CDR3 is 15 residues long. The CDR3 protein is CASSPVMGHGYEAFF. CDR3 nucleotides: TGTGCCAGCAGTCCCGTGATGGGACACGGATATGAAGCTTTCTTT.

The rearrangement joins TRBV28 to TRBJ2-7; possibly TRBD1 for D (5 bases). The CDR3 covers 14 residues. Germline values: CDR1 MDHEN, CDR2 SYDVKM. V lost 8 bases and J lost 3, with 17 bases in between. The CDR3 sequence is CASLGAGPFYEQYF. For the CDR3, the DNA is TGTGCCAGCCTTGGGGCAGGGCCATTCTACGAGCAGTACTTC.

J is TRBJ1-2 and V is TRBV5-6, with D possibly TRBD1 on 5 matching bases. The V end lost 2 bases, the J end lost 3 bases, and 23 bases lay between the germline ends. This CDR3 contains 18 residues. The germline gives CDR1 SGHDT, CDR2 YYEEEE. This CDR3 is CASSFISLQARIHYGYTF. The CDR3 nucleotides are TGTGCCAGCAGCTTCATTTCACTACAGGCCAGGATTCACTATGGCTACACCTTC.

The gene calls are TRBV5-1 and TRBJ2-5, with D maybe TRBD2 (7 bases). Germline CDR1 and CDR2: SGHRS and YFSETQ. This CDR3 comprises 15 residues. Trimming removed 0 bases at V and 6 bases at J, with 15 bases between. The CDR3: CASSLDVGGLKTQYF. DNA for the CDR3: TGCGCCAGCAGCTTGGATGTGGGGGGGCTTAAGACCCAGTACTTC.

This clone has a single count. The chain is built from TRBV7-9 and TRBJ1-3; the match to TRBD1 covers 8 bases. The trim removed 1 base at V and 0 bases at J, leaving 5 bases unmatched. CDR3 length equals 17 residues. Germline lookup yields CDR1 SEHNR and CDR2 FQNEAQ (reference sequence). Here the CDR3 reads CASSLETGDFSGNTIYF. Here the CDR3 DNA reads TGTGCCAGCAGCTTAGAGACAGGGGACTTCTCTGGAAACACCATATATTTT.

The J gene is TRBJ1-5, the V gene TRBV4-2, with D hard to call. CDR3 size: 13 residues. Germline CDR1 is LGHNA and CDR2 is YNFKEQ. V lost 0 bases to trimming and J lost 7 bases, with 7 bases between them. As DNA, the CDR3 is TGTGCCAGCAGCCAAGATCTTAGACAGCCCCAGCATTTT. It codes for CASSQDLRQPQHF.

CDR3 in amino acids: CATSRDKSEETQYF. The CDR3 nucleotides are TGTGCCACCAGCAGAGATAAGTCAGAAGAGACCCAGTACTTC. This chain links TRBV15 with TRBJ2-5; D is ambiguous. Germline V CDR1 and CDR2: LNHNV, YYDKDF (reference sequence). The CDR3 covers 14 residues. Trimming left V 0 bases short and J 3 bases short, with 8 bases between. Full variable domain (outside the CDR3, taken from reference TRBV15 and TRBJ2-5): DAMVIQNPRYQVTQFGKPVTLSCSQTLNHNVMYWYQQKSSQAPKLLFHYYDKDFNNEADTPDNFQSRRPNTSFCFLDIRSPGLGDTAMYLCATSRDKSEETQYFGPGTRLLVL.